This note documents a single T cell receptor (beta chain) sequence. What it recognizes is unknown. The junction does not match germline at one end; this may be a read error. The data originate from a study of T cell repertoires in cytomegalovirus infection. Across the whole study: Both a matching HLA type and CMV infection were indicated by public TCR beta signatures. Study results and limitations: Of the TCR beta families, the public ones yielded a cumulative frequency that identified carriers of CMV plus the relevant HLA. CMV-specific TCR beta clonotypes restricted by HLA-C dominated the ex vivo response.

Using its own MiXCR run on the reads, TCRdb lists one record per CDR3 protein. The sample shows around 330,000 distinct CDR3 sequences, about a sixth of them seen only once. CDR1 MDHEN and CDR2 SYDVKM come from the germline V gene. The CDR3 runs to 16 residues. This TCR was sampled from a human donor in good health (CMV status not recorded). Some clones in this sample may be carry-over from other donors' samples. The material sequenced was PBMCs. V usage is TRBV28 and J usage is TRBJ2-3, with a tentative D call TRBD1 (7 bases). DNA for the CDR3: TGTGCCAGCAGTTTATTGTCAGGGGGGATCACATATACGCAGTATTTT. Protein sequence: CASSLLSGGITYTQYF.